Each of the 16 T cell receptor beta chains below was sequenced from the same sample in a study of chemoradiotherapy in HPV16-positive cancers. Libraries were prepared by immunoSEQ multiplex PCR; TCRdb keeps only in-frame clonotypes and omits some of them. Of about 17,000 clones in the sample, 90% are singletons; the top ten hold less than 15%. The sequencing here drew on blood, taken from a patient who underwent chemoradiotherapy. The receptors originated from a human donor with HPV-associated anogenital cancer.

The chain employs TRBV30 and TRBJ2-2; TRBD2 is a possible D gene (6 bases). Germline assignment: CDR1 GTSNPN and CDR2 SVGIG (reference sequence). Trimming cost V 8 bases and J 7 bases, with 17 bases left between them. CDR3 size: 13 residues. CDR3 sequence (DNA): TGTGCCCGTTCCGGGACTCGAGGCGGGGAGCTGTTTTTT. Its protein is CARSGTRGGELFF. Full variable domain (missing parts from reference TRBV30 and TRBJ2-2): SQTIHQWPATLVQPVGSPLSLECTVEGTSNPNLYWYRQAAGRGLQLLFYSVGIGQISSEVPQNLSASRPQDRQFILSSKKLLLSDSGFYLCARSGTRGGELFFGEGSRLTVL.

The chain has TRBV10-2 and TRBJ2-6; D is perhaps TRBD1 (5 bases). This CDR3 has 16 residues. Germline CDR1 and CDR2: WSHSY and SAAADI. The CDR3 loop is CAILGPPSSGANVLTF. CDR3 sequence (DNA): TGCGCTATCTTGGGGCCCCCCAGCTCTGGGGCCAACGTCCTGACTTTC.

The V call is TRBV14, the J call TRBJ2-3; D is perhaps TRBD1 (6 bases). Germline V gives CDR1 SGHDN, CDR2 FVKESK. The V gene lost 0 bases and the J gene lost 2 bases, with 18 bases spanning the gap. This CDR3 is built from 18 residues. DNA for the CDR3: TGTGCCAGCAGCCAAGACAAATATGGGTACAGGGCCACAGATACGCAGTATTTT. Its protein is CASSQDKYGYRATDTQYF.

This chain connects TRBV5-4 to TRBJ2-1; D might be TRBD1 or TRBD2, each matching 5 bases. This CDR3 has 14 residues. Germline V lookup: CDR1 SGHNT, CDR2 YYREEE (reference sequence). The V and J ends lost 3 bases and 4 bases respectively, with 11 bases between them. The CDR3 coding sequence is TGTGCCAGCAGCTACGGCAGGGAGTACAATGAGCAGTTCTTC. Translated, it gives CASSYGREYNEQFF.

The chain couples TRBV6-5 to TRBJ2-5; TRBD1 might be the D (5 bases). Trimming cost V 5 bases and J 0 bases, with 7 bases left between them. Germline V gives CDR1 MNHEY, CDR2 SVGAGI. The CDR3 is 13 residues long. The CDR3 here is CASSVGDQETQYF. The CDR3 DNA is TGTGCCAGCAGTGTAGGGGACCAAGAGACCCAGTACTTC.

The V gene is TRBV5-5, the J gene TRBJ1-3, with a possible D match to TRBD1 (5 bases). The CDR3 spans 16 residues. CDR1 and CDR2 (germline): SGHKS, YYEKEE (reference sequence). V was cut by 0 bases and J by 0 bases, with 10 bases left in between. The CDR3 DNA reads TGTGCCAGCAGCTTGGTCTTAGGGGTCTCTGGAAACACCATATATTTT. This translates into CASSLVLGVSGNTIYF.

The chain uses TRBV11-2 and TRBJ2-1; D is possibly TRBD2 (6 bases). V was trimmed by 0 bases and J by 9 bases, leaving 15 bases between them. The CDR3 totals 15 residues. CDR1 is SGHAT and CDR2 is FQNNGV in the germline V gene. The CDR3 bases are TGTGCCAGCAGCTTAGACCGTGCGGGGAACGGTGAGCAGTTCTTC. Translation gives CASSLDRAGNGEQFF.

This rearrangement joins TRBV5-1 to TRBJ1-2; 7 bases agree with TRBD1. Trimming removed 0 bases from V and 4 bases from J; junction bases left unmatched: 0. Germline CDR1 is SGHRS and CDR2 is YFSETQ. The CDR3 extends over 13 amino acids. DNA for the CDR3: TGCGCCAGCAGCTTGGAGGGGGCCTATGGCTACACCTTC. Its translation is CASSLEGAYGYTF.

The chain joins TRBV5-6 to TRBJ1-2, with D maybe TRBD1 (5 bases). The CDR3 has 13 residues. Germline lookup yields CDR1 SGHDT and CDR2 YYEEEE. This CDR3 is CAYADRTTFGYTF. DNA of the CDR3: TGTGCTTATGCCGACAGAACGACATTTGGCTACACCTTC.

This clone appeared a single time. V and J are TRBV5-1 and TRBJ2-6; D possibly corresponds to TRBD1 (6 bases). CDR1 is SGHRS, CDR2 YFSETQ, per germline. Trimming took off 1 base at V and 0 bases at J, with 17 bases between the two ends. This CDR3 is built from 19 residues. CDR3 protein: CASSLRRWTVSSGANVLTF. The CDR3 DNA sequence: TGCGCCAGCAGCTTGCGTCGATGGACAGTTTCCTCTGGGGCCAACGTCCTGACTTTC.

The rearrangement links TRBV6-5 to TRBJ2-5; 9 bases are shared with TRBD1. From germline, CDR1 is MNHEY and CDR2 SVGAGI. With V trimmed by 6 bases and J by 4 bases, 3 bases remained unmatched. This CDR3 has 13 residues. The CDR3 DNA follows: TGTGCCAGCAGGGGACAGGGCGTAGAGACCCAGTACTTC. This translates into CASRGQGVETQYF.

This clone was recorded once. The V and J genes are TRBV18 and TRBJ1-1; tentative D call: TRBD1 (5 bases). CDR1 is KGHSH and CDR2 is LQKENI in the germline V gene. V lost 3 bases to trimming and J lost 0 bases, with 17 bases between them. The CDR3 runs 17 residues. CDR3 residues: CASSPITAGVMNTEAFF. The CDR3, as DNA: TGTGCCAGCTCACCTATAACCGCGGGGGTTATGAACACTGAAGCTTTCTTT. Full variable domain (rest looked up from reference TRBV18 and TRBJ1-1): NAGVMQNPRHLVRRRGQEARLRCSPMKGHSHVYWYRQLPEEGLKFMVYLQKENIIDESGMPKERFSAEFPKEGPSILRIQQVVRGDSAAYFCASSPITAGVMNTEAFFGQGTRLTVV.

The chain employs TRBV15 and TRBJ2-7; D uncertain. CDR3 length equals 13 residues. Germline V gene sequence: CDR1 LNHNV, CDR2 YYDKDF (reference sequence). Trimming shortened V by 1 base and J by 4 bases, and 8 bases separated the two germline ends. The CDR3 reads CATSRGAGYEQYV. For the CDR3, the DNA is TGTGCCACCAGCAGAGGCGCAGGTTACGAGCAGTACGTC.

The chain combines TRBV5-1 with TRBJ1-4; 8 nucleotides agree with TRBD1. CDR1 is SGHRS and CDR2 is YFSETQ in the germline V gene. The CDR3 covers 14 residues. V lost 4 bases to trimming and J lost 8 bases; unmatched junction nucleotides: 7. The DNA of the CDR3 is TGCGCCAGCAGCCTCCAGGGGGCGGGGGAAAAACTGTTTTTT. Its translation is CASSLQGAGEKLFF.

The rearrangement links TRBV18 to TRBJ1-5; the D gene is possibly TRBD1 (5 bases). Germline values: CDR1 KGHSH, CDR2 LQKENI. The CDR3 has 15 amino acids. V was trimmed by 6 bases and J by 7 bases, leaving 19 bases between them. This CDR3 reads CASSPGRASGQPQHF. The CDR3 region has the DNA TGTGCCAGCTCCCCTGGCAGGGCCTCTGGGCAGCCCCAGCATTTT.

The V gene is TRBV7-8, the J gene TRBJ1-4; TRBD1 agrees at 7 bases. J lost 5 bases, V lost 1 base, and 7 bases had no gene match. Germline CDR1 reads SGHVS; CDR2 reads FQNEAQ. The CDR3 totals 16 residues. The CDR3 region has the DNA TGTGCCAGCAGCTTAGTCCGCGACAGGGTAAATGAAAAACTGTTTTTT. Its translation is CASSLVRDRVNEKLFF.